These T cell receptor beta chains were read from a single sample in a study of Ad26.COV2.S vaccination and SARS-CoV-2 variants. Clones were read by immunoSEQ multiplex PCR, and TCRdb kept only the in-frame ones, dropping some. The table lists about 350,000 clones, roughly 84% of them singletons, with about 3.5% in the top ten. Sequences were derived from peripheral blood, sampled in a trial of Ad26.COV2.S vaccine versus placebo. These receptors all come from a person aged 18-65 years who received the Ad26.COV2.S COVID-19 vaccine or a placebo. Both conserved end residues are part of each CDR3. The D gene is left open where the match is weak. Size is omitted from some rows. Given values are once, few, many or a class for expanded clones.

v_gene,len,j_gene,d_gene,abundance,CDR3aa,CDR3nt
TRBV29-1,9,TRBJ1-1,-,-,CSGGSEAFF,TGCAGCGGCGGGTCTGAAGCTTTCTTT
TRBV9,15,TRBJ2-7,-,-,CASSPRTGSSYEQYF,TGTGCCAGCAGCCCCCGGACGGGAAGCTCCTACGAGCAGTACTTC
TRBV2,16,TRBJ2-7,-,-,CASSTVLQGGKHEQYF,TGTGCCAGCAGTACCGTTCTACAGGGGGGGAAGCACGAGCAGTACTTC
TRBV5-1,13,TRBJ2-7,-,-,CASSLDFTYEQYF,TGCGCCAGCAGCTTGGACTTTACCTACGAGCAGTACTTC
TRBV21-1,14,TRBJ1-1,-,-,CASSKQDRGTEAFF,TGTGCCAGCAGCAAACAGGACAGGGGCACTGAAGCTTTCTTT
TRBV24-1,15,TRBJ2-1,-,-,CATSHRDTRDNEQFF,TGTGCCACCAGTCACCGGGACACGAGGGACAATGAGCAGTTCTTC
TRBV7-7,15,TRBJ1-1,-,-,CASTFSTGPNTETFF,TGTGCTAGCACCTTTTCCACCGGGCCTAACACTGAAACTTTCTTT
TRBV3-1/TRBV3-2,11,TRBJ2-1,-,-,CASSRGDRWFF,TGTGCCAGCAGCCGGGGGGACCGCTGGTTCTTC
TRBV25-1,14,TRBJ1-4,-,once,CASSISYRNEKLFF,TGTGCCAGCAGTATATCGTACAGAAATGAAAAACTGTTTTTT
TRBV15,17,TRBJ2-1,TRBD2,-,CATSTGLAFSSYNEQFF,TGTGCCACCAGCACCGGACTAGCCTTCAGCTCCTACAATGAGCAGTTCTTC
TRBV4-1,14,TRBJ2-1,-,-,CASSQVVAVDTQFF,TGCGCCAGCAGCCAGGTGGTAGCGGTTGATACGCAGTTCTTC
TRBV5-1,14,TRBJ2-1,-,-,CASSPYDREDEQFF,TGCGCCAGCAGCCCCTATGACAGGGAGGATGAGCAGTTCTTC
TRBV27,11,TRBJ2-3,-,-,CASSLGNTQYF,TGTGCCAGCAGTTTGGGGAATACGCAGTATTTT
TRBV7-9,17,TRBJ2-7,TRBD2,-,CASSFISGRALVYEQYF,TGTGCCAGCAGCTTTATCAGCGGGAGGGCCTTAGTGTACGAGCAGTACTTC
TRBV11-2,14,TRBJ2-3,-,-,CASSSLNPPDTQYF,TGTGCCAGCAGCTCACTCAACCCCCCAGATACGCAGTATTTT
TRBV7-9,12,TRBJ1-5,-,-,CASSLDDKPQHF,TGTGCCAGCAGCTTAGACGATAAGCCCCAGCATTTT
TRBV5-6,14,TRBJ2-1,-,-,CASSPPTATTVQFF,TGTGCCAGCAGCCCCCCGACAGCTACTACGGTACAGTTCTTC
TRBV5-1,14,TRBJ2-7,TRBD2,-,CASSLLAGEYEQYF,TGCGCCAGCAGCTTACTAGCGGGGGAGTACGAGCAGTACTTC
TRBV2,13,TRBJ2-2,-,-,CASTPSVPGELFF,TGTGCCAGCACGCCTAGCGTTCCCGGGGAGCTGTTTTTT
TRBV30,14,TRBJ1-6,-,-,CASRADLNYSPLHF,TGTGCCTCACGGGCCGACCTTAATTATTCACCCCTCCACTTT
TRBV30,16,TRBJ2-7,TRBD2,-,CAWSVLGGDKSYEQYF,TGTGCCTGGAGTGTGTTGGGAGGGGATAAATCCTACGAGCAGTACTTC
TRBV4-3,16,TRBJ1-4,TRBD1,once,CASSRAKQGAFEKLFF,TGCGCCAGCAGCCGGGCGAAACAGGGGGCTTTTGAAAAACTGTTTTTT
TRBV6-5,16,TRBJ2-7,TRBD1,-,CASSWIVDRGPYEQYF,TGTGCCAGCAGTTGGATCGTGGACAGGGGTCCCTACGAGCAGTACTTC
TRBV7-6,15,TRBJ2-7,-,few,CASSLSPGVSYEQYF,TGTGCCAGCAGCTTATCGCCAGGGGTTTCCTACGAGCAGTACTTC
TRBV9,15,TRBJ2-3,TRBD2,few,CASSAAGINTDTQYF,TGTGCCAGCAGCGCAGCGGGGATAAACACAGATACGCAGTATTTT
TRBV6-4,17,TRBJ2-1,-,-,CASSAHPLADSYNEQFF,TGTGCCAGCAGTGCGCACCCCTTAGCGGACTCCTACAATGAGCAGTTCTTC
TRBV6-5,15,TRBJ2-1,TRBD1,-,CASRDRDRESNEQFF,TGTGCCAGCAGGGACCGGGACAGGGAAAGCAATGAGCAGTTCTTC
TRBV7-8,12,TRBJ2-5,-,-,CASSPPTETQYF,TGTGCCAGCAGCCCTCCCACGGAGACCCAGTACTTC
TRBV15,15,TRBJ2-7,-,-,CATSRDVAGGAEQYF,TGTGCCACCAGCAGAGATGTGGCAGGGGGGGCCGAGCAGTACTTC
TRBV6-2/TRBV6-3,18,TRBJ1-2,TRBD1,-,CASSGTRDSGKANYGYTF,TGTGCCAGCAGTGGAACCCGGGACAGCGGAAAAGCTAACTATGGCTACACCTTC
TRBV13,14,TRBJ2-3,TRBD2,-,CASSFPGGADTQYF,TGTGCCAGCAGCTTCCCGGGGGGGGCGGATACGCAGTATTTT
TRBV11-2,14,TRBJ2-7,-,-,CASRRKGVTYEQYF,TGTGCCAGCCGACGAAAGGGGGTCACATACGAGCAGTACTTC